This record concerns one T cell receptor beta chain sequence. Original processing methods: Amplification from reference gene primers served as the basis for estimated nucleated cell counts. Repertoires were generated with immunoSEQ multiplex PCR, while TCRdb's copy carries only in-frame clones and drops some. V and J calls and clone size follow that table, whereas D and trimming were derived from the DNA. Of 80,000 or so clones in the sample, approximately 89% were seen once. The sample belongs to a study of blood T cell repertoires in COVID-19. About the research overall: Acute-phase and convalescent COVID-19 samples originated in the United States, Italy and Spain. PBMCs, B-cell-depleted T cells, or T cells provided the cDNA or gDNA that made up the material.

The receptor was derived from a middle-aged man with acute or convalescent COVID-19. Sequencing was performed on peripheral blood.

CDR3 DNA: TGTGCCAGCAGAATGACAGGGAATGAAAAACTGTTTTTT. Protein product: CASRMTGNEKLFF. The chain couples TRBV27 to TRBJ1-4; 7 bases match TRBD1. CDR3 length: 13 amino acids. CDR1 and CDR2 from the germline V gene are MNHEY and SMNVEV (reference sequence). Trimming cost V 6 bases and J 5 bases; bases outside gene matches: 3.